Listed below are T cell receptor beta chains from one sample, sequenced in a study of vaccination effects on CD4 cells after COVID-19. The table came from immunoSEQ multiplex PCR; TCRdb's copy has only in-frame clones and leaves some out. The sample carries around 71,000 clones, roughly three quarters recorded once. Their antigen targets remain unknown. The material was CD4+ T cells from PBMCs cultured with HCoV-OC43 spike peptides, obtained before COVID-19 vaccination. Receptors originate from a human donor who received a COVID-19 vaccine. Both conserved end residues are part of each CDR3. The order of the fields is J gene, D gene, clone size, V gene, CDR3 DNA, CDR3 protein. A D gene is named only where the DNA matches it firmly. Expanded clones get a size class; other rows say once, few or many, or leave the size out.

>TRBJ2-4|.|.|TRBV19
TGTGCCAGTAGTCCAAAAACTAGTTTAGAAAACATTCAGTACTTC
CASSPKTSLENIQYF
>TRBJ1-4|TRBD1|.|TRBV4-1
TGCGCCAGCAGCCAAAGACAGGGGCCAGGTGAAAAACTGTTTTTT
CASSQRQGPGEKLFF
>TRBJ2-3|.|.|TRBV6-5
TGTGCCAGCAGCCTACTAGAAGATACGCAGTATTTT
CASSLLEDTQYF
>TRBJ2-5|.|.|TRBV5-1
TGCGCCAGCAGCTTGGTTCCGGGGGCGGGAGAGACCCAGTACTTC
CASSLVPGAGETQYF
>TRBJ1-1|.|.|TRBV7-2
TGTGCCAGCAGCGACCCCAACACTGAAGCTTTCTTT
CASSDPNTEAFF
>TRBJ1-5|.|.|TRBV7-8
TGTGCCAGCAGCTTAGTAGGAAGGAGCAATCAGCCCCAGCATTTT
CASSLVGRSNQPQHF
>TRBJ1-5|TRBD1|.|TRBV2
TGTGCCAGCAGGTCGGGACAGGGTGTGAGTCAGCCCCAGCATTTT
CASRSGQGVSQPQHF
>TRBJ2-3|TRBD2|.|TRBV7-9
TGTGCCAGCAGCCACCTAGCGGGGGGGCCTGCAGATACGCAGTATTTT
CASSHLAGGPADTQYF
>TRBJ2-3|TRBD1|.|TRBV2
TGTGCCAGCAGTTCTTTTTCCGGGACAGGAGGGGATACGCAGTATTTT
CASSSFSGTGGDTQYF
>TRBJ2-2|TRBD2|.|TRBV7-2
TGTGCCAGCAGCCACACTAGCGAGCGAAACACCGGGGAGCTGTTTTTT
CASSHTSERNTGELFF
>TRBJ1-6|.|few|TRBV5-4
TGTGCCAGCAGCCTACGCCCCGGCGGTTCACCCCTCCACTTT
CASSLRPGGSPLHF
>TRBJ2-1|.|.|TRBV24-1
TGTGCCACCATGGGAACTTCGTCCTACAATGAGCAGTTCTTC
CATMGTSSYNEQFF
>TRBJ2-3|TRBD1|.|TRBV9
TGTGCCAGCAGCGCAACCCTACAGGGGTTTGGAGCAGATACGCAGTATTTT
CASSATLQGFGADTQYF
>TRBJ2-5|TRBD1|.|TRBV24-1
TGTGCCACCAGAGCGACAGGGGGCGGGGAGACCCAGTACTTC
CATRATGGGETQYF
>TRBJ2-3|TRBD1|.|TRBV7-3
TGTGCCAGCAGCCCGGGGACAGGTCGTGGCACAGATACGCAGTATTTT
CASSPGTGRGTDTQYF
>TRBJ1-5|.|few|TRBV19
TGTGCCAGTAGTATTAGCGGCGACAATCAGCCCCAGCATTTT
CASSISGDNQPQHF
>TRBJ2-2|.|.|TRBV7-3
TGTGCCAGCAGCTTAACTAGTCCCGGGGAGCTGTTTTTT
CASSLTSPGELFF
>TRBJ2-5|TRBD2|.|TRBV2
TGTGCCAGCAGTTTCGGACTAGCGGGGCAAGAGACCCAGTACTTC
CASSFGLAGQETQYF
>TRBJ2-1|TRBD1|.|TRBV29-1
TGCAGCTGGACCGGGACAGGGGGCAATGAGCAGTTCTTC
CSWTGTGGNEQFF
>TRBJ2-4|TRBD1|.|TRBV2
TGTGCCAGCAGTGCGACAGGGGAAAACATTCAGTACTTC
CASSATGENIQYF
>TRBJ2-6|TRBD1|.|TRBV2
TGTGCCAGCAGGGGACAGGGGGCGTCTGGGGCCAACGTCCTGACTTTC
CASRGQGASGANVLTF
>TRBJ2-5|.|.|TRBV2
TGTGCCAGCAGTGAAGGCAGGGGACTACTCCGGACCCAGTACTTC
CASSEGRGLLRTQYF
>TRBJ1-4|TRBD1|.|TRBV4-1
TGCGCCAGCAGCCATGGGGACAGGACCGAAAAACTGTTTTTT
CASSHGDRTEKLFF
>TRBJ1-1|.|.|TRBV4-1
TGCGCCAGCAAAATCGGGAGTGGCACTGAAGCTTTCTTT
CASKIGSGTEAFF
>TRBJ1-5|.|few|TRBV7-2
TGTGCCAGCAGCTTTCCCGGTCAGCCCCAGCATTTT
CASSFPGQPQHF
>TRBJ1-2|TRBD1|.|TRBV3-1/TRBV3-2
TGTGCCAGCAGCCAAGTGCCTATGACAGGGGACTATGGCTACACCTTC
CASSQVPMTGDYGYTF
>TRBJ2-6|TRBD2|.|TRBV27
TGTGCCAGCAGTTTATTCAGCGGGGGGGACTCTGGGGCCAACGTCCTGACTTTC
CASSLFSGGDSGANVLTF
>TRBJ1-5|.|.|TRBV5-1
TGCGCCAGCAGGAGGGAGAGCAATCAGCCCCAGCATTTT
CASRRESNQPQHF
>TRBJ1-6|TRBD1|few|TRBV15
TGTGCCACCAGCAGAGGTCAGGGGGCAAGTTCACCCCTCCACTTT
CATSRGQGASSPLHF
>TRBJ1-2|.|.|TRBV10-3
TGTGCCATCAGTGAGTCAGACAGCTATGGCTACACCTTC
CAISESDSYGYTF
>TRBJ1-1|.|once|TRBV18
TGTGCCAGCTCAAACCTGGACGGAACGAACACTGAAGCTTTCTTT
CASSNLDGTNTEAFF
>TRBJ2-1|TRBD1|.|TRBV28
TGTGCCAGCAGTCCGCTGGGACAGTACTACAATGAGCAGTTCTTC
CASSPLGQYYNEQFF
>TRBJ1-6|.|.|TRBV14
TGTGCCAGCAGCCAGGGGTACAGTAATTCACCCCTCCACTTT
CASSQGYSNSPLHF
>TRBJ2-1|.|.|TRBV2
TGTGCCAGCACTTCCCGAAGCATCGGTGAGCAGTTCTTC
CASTSRSIGEQFF
>TRBJ2-3|.|.|TRBV10-3
TGTGCCATCAGTGAGTCCTTGGGGGGTCGGGATACGCAGTATTTT
CAISESLGGRDTQYF
>TRBJ2-6|.|.|TRBV5-1
TGCGCCAGCCACCCCCCCTCTGGGGCCAACGTCCTGACTTTC
CASHPPSGANVLTF
>TRBJ1-5|.|.|TRBV10-1
TGCGCCAGCAGTGCAGGGAATCCTACTCAGCCCCAGCATTTT
CASSAGNPTQPQHF
>TRBJ2-5|TRBD2|.|TRBV11-2
TGTGCCAGCAGCCCTAGCGGGGGGGAGGAGACCCAGTACTTC
CASSPSGGEETQYF
>TRBJ2-5|.|.|TRBV2
TGTGCCAGCACGAGAACCGGGTACCAAGAGACCCAGTACTTC
CASTRTGYQETQYF
>TRBJ1-5|.|.|TRBV18
TGTGCCAGCTCACGATCGGGCAATCAGCCCCAGCATTTT
CASSRSGNQPQHF
>TRBJ1-1|.|few|TRBV7-9
TGTGCCAGCAGCGCGTTAAATGAAGCTTTCTTT
CASSALNEAFF
>TRBJ1-2|.|once|TRBV19
TGTGCCAGTAGTGGCCAGGGCTCCTATGGCTACACCTTC
CASSGQGSYGYTF
>TRBJ2-5|.|.|TRBV29-1
TGCAGCGTTGCAGGGTTGGGAGAGACCCAGTACTTC
CSVAGLGETQYF
>TRBJ2-3|.|once|TRBV7-3
TGTGCCAGCAGCTTTGCAGGGCCAGATACGCAGTATTTT
CASSFAGPDTQYF
>TRBJ1-2|.|once|TRBV5-5
TGTGCCAGCAGCCGACACCGGGACGAACTTAACTATGGCTACACCTTC
CASSRHRDELNYGYTF
>TRBJ2-3|.|.|TRBV24-1
TGTGCCACCAGTGATTCAGGACAGCCCACAGATACGCAGTATTTT
CATSDSGQPTDTQYF
>TRBJ1-5|TRBD1|few|TRBV5-8
TGTGCCAGCAGCCGAGGACAGGGAATGCCCCAGCATTTT
CASSRGQGMPQHF
>TRBJ1-1|TRBD1|.|TRBV19
TGTGCCAGTAGGTCGGGACAGGCTAACACTGAAGCTTTCTTT
CASRSGQANTEAFF
>TRBJ2-4|TRBD1|.|TRBV4-1
TGCGCCAGCAGCCCCAGACAGGGGGACATTCAGTACTTC
CASSPRQGDIQYF
>TRBJ1-1|TRBD1|.|TRBV18
TGTGCCAGCTCCTCGGGACAGATGAACACTGAAGCTTTCTTT
CASSSGQMNTEAFF
>TRBJ1-3|.|.|TRBV5-6
TGTGCCAGCAGCTTCAATCGGCTGGGAAACACCATATATTTT
CASSFNRLGNTIYF
>TRBJ2-2|TRBD2|few|TRBV10-3
TGTGCCATCAGTGATCCTAGCGGGGCGAACACCGGGGAGCTGTTTTTT
CAISDPSGANTGELFF
>TRBJ2-2|.|.|TRBV5-1
TGCGCCAGCAGCCTTGGAGCCGGCGGGGCTAGCACCGGGGAGCTGTTTTTT
CASSLGAGGASTGELFF